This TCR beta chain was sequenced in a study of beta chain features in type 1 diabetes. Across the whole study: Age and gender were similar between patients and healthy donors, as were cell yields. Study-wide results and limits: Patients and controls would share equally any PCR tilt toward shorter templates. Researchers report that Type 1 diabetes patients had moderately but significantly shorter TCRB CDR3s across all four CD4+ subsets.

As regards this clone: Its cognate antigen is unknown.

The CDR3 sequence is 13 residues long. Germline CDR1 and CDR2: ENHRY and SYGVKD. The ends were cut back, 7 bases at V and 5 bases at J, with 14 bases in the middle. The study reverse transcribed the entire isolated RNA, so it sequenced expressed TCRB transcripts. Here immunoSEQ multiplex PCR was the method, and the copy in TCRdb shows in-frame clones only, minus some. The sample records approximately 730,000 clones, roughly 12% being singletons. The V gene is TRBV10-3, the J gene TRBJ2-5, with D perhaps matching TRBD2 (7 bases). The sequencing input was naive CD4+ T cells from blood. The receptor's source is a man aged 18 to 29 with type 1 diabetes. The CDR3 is CAITGGAGETQYF. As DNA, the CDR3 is TGTGCCATCACGGGGGGCGCGGGGGAGACCCAGTACTTC.